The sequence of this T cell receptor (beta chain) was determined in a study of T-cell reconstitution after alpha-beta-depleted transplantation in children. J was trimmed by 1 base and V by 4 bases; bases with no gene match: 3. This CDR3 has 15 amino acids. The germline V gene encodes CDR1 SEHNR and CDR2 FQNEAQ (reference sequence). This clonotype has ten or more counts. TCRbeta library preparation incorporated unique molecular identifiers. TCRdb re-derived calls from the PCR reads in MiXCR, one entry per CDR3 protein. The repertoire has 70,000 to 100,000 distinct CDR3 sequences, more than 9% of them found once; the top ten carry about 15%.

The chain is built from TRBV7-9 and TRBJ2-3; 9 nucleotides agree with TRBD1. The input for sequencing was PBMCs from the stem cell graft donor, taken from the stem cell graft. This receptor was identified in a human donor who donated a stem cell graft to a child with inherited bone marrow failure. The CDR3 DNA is TGTGCCAGCAGCTCATGGACAGGGGGCACAGATACGCAGTATTTT. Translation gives CASSSWTGGTDTQYF.